The rows below give T cell receptor beta chains drawn from one sample of a study of regulatory T cells in long-lasting Graves disease. TCRdb re-analysed the multiplex PCR reads in MiXCR, keeping a single row per CDR3 protein. Here the sample spans hundreds of thousands of distinct CDR3 sequences, around 20% being singletons. Source: peripheral blood mononuclear cells (PBMCs), taken when the disease was refractory, from a patient treated with antithyroid drugs. The receptor source for this set is a female donor with Graves disease. Each CDR3 is given with its conserved first and last residue. Each record gives: CDR3 DNA, CDR3 protein, V gene, J gene, D gene, clone size. A D gene is named only where the DNA matches it firmly. Where a row states a size, it is once, few, many or the class of an expanded clone; other rows omit it.

TGTGCCAGCAGCACCGGGCCTCGCTCCTACAATGAGCAGTTCTTC	CASSTGPRSYNEQFF	TRBV7-8	TRBJ2-1	NA	NA
TGTGCCAGCAGCGAGACAGGGGGCAGCAGTCAGCCCCAGCATTTT	CASSETGGSSQPQHF	TRBV28	TRBJ1-5	TRBD1	many
TGTGCCAGCAGGAACGGCTATGGCTACACCTTC	CASRNGYGYTF	TRBV6-1	TRBJ1-2	NA	many
TGTGCCAGCAGTCCCTTGACAGGGTTTGATTCACCCTTCCACTTT	CASSPLTGFDSPFHF	TRBV12-3/TRBV12-4	TRBJ1-6	TRBD1	NA
TGTGCCAGCAGTAACGGACAGACAATCTCCTACGAGCAGTACTTC	CASSNGQTISYEQYF	TRBV6-1	TRBJ2-7	NA	many
TGCGCCAGCAGCTTATCAGAAGGGGGGAACACTGAAGCTTTCTTT	CASSLSEGGNTEAFF	TRBV5-1	TRBJ1-1	NA	few
TGTGCCAGCAAAGACGGGAGCCCCTCCGAGCAGTACTTC	CASKDGSPSEQYF	TRBV2	TRBJ2-7	NA	many
TGCAGAAGGACCCTCACCGGGGAGCTGTTTTTT	CRRTLTGELFF	TRBV20-1	TRBJ2-2	NA	many
TGTGCCAGCAGTGAAAAGTCCCTAGCGGGCTTTCAAGAGACCCAGTACTTC	CASSEKSLAGFQETQYF	TRBV6-1	TRBJ2-5	TRBD2	many
TGTGCCAGCAGCTCGAACAGGGGGCACGGCTACACCTTC	CASSSNRGHGYTF	TRBV27	TRBJ1-2	TRBD1	many
TGCAGTGCGAGCCCCTCTAGGCGGGACCCTCGGCAGTACTTC	CSASPSRRDPRQYF	TRBV20-1	TRBJ2-7	NA	many
TGTGCCAGCAGCCCTTCGACAGGGGACACTGAAGCTTTCTTT	CASSPSTGDTEAFF	TRBV11-3	TRBJ1-1	TRBD1	many
TGCAGTGCTCCCGGAGAGGGCAACTATGGCTACACCTTC	CSAPGEGNYGYTF	TRBV20-1	TRBJ1-2	NA	many
TGCGCCAGCAGCTCCCCGGGACAGCGACTTTACGAGCAGTACTTC	CASSSPGQRLYEQYF	TRBV5-1	TRBJ2-7	TRBD1	NA
TGTGCCAGCAGCCAAGATAGGGTTCGGACAGATACGCAGTATTTT	CASSQDRVRTDTQYF	TRBV3-1	TRBJ2-3	NA	NA
TGTGCCAGCAGCGGGCGGACTTGGGTCCTCAACCATGTTACCTTC	CASSGRTWVLNHVTF	TRBV5-8	TRBJ1-2	NA	NA
TGTGCCAGCAGCGTGACTAGCGGGAGAGGGAATGAGCAGTTCTTC	CASSVTSGRGNEQFF	TRBV9	TRBJ2-1	TRBD2	few
TGTGCCAGCATCAAGCCCTGGGGGGCTGGGGCCAACGTCCTGACTTTC	CASIKPWGAGANVLTF	TRBV7-2	TRBJ2-6	NA	NA
TGTGCCAGCAGCTGGGGGGGTGAAAAACTGTTTTTT	CASSWGGEKLFF	TRBV12-3/TRBV12-4	TRBJ1-4	NA	many
TGCAGTGCTAGAGACCCAACTAGCGGGAGGCCTTACGAGCAGTACTTC	CSARDPTSGRPYEQYF	TRBV20-1	TRBJ2-7	TRBD2	many